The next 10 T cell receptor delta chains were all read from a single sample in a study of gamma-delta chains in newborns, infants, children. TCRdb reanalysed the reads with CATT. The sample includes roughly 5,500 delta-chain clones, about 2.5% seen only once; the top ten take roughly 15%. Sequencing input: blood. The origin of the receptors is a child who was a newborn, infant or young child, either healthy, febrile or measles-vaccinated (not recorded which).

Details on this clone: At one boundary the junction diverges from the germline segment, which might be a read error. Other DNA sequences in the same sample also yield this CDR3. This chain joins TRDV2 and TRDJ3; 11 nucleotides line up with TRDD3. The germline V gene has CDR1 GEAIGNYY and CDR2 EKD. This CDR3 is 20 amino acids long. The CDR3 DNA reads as TGTGCCTGCGACACCGTACTGGGGGATATCCACTCCTGGGACACCCGACAGATGTTTTTC. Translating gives CACDTVLGDIHSWDTRQMFF.

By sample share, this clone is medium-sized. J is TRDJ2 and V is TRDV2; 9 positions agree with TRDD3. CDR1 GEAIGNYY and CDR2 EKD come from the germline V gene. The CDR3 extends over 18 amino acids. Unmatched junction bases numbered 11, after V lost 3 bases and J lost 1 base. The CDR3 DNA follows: TGTGCCTGTGACCCGGTACTGGGGGAAAGGGATTTGACAGCACAACTCTTCTTT. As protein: CACDPVLGERDLTAQLFF.

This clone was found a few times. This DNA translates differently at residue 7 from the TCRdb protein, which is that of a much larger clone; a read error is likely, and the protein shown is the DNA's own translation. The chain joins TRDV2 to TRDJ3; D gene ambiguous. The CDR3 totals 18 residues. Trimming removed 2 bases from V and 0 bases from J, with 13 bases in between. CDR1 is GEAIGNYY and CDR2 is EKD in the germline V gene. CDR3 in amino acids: CACDRVRPSSWDTRQMFF. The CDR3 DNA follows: TGTGCCTGTGACAGAGTGAGACCGAGCTCCTGGGACACCCGACAGATGTTTTTC.

The CDR3 sequence: CACDTWDTPWDTRQMFF. CDR3 in DNA: TGTGCCTGTGACACCTGGGATACGCCCTGGGACACCCGACAGATGTTTTTC. The rearrangement uses TRDV2 and TRDJ3, with 8 bases fitting TRDD3. The germline gives CDR1 GEAIGNYY, CDR2 EKD. V lost 0 bases, J lost 2 bases, and 2 bases stayed unmatched. The CDR3 runs 17 residues.

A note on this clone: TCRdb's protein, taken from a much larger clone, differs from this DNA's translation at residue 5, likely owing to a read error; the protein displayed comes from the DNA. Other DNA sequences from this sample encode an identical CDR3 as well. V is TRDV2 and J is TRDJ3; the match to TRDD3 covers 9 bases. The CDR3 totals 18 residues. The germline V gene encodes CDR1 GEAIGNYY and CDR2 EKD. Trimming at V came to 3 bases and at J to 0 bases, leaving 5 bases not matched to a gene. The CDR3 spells CACDAGGYSSWDTRQMFF. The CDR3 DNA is TGTGCCTGTGACGCCGGGGGATACAGCTCCTGGGACACCCGACAGATGTTTTTC.

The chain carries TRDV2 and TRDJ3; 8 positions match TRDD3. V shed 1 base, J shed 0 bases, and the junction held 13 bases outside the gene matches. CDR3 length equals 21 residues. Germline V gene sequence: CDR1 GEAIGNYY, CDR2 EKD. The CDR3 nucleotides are TGTGCCTGTGACACGATGGGCTACTGGGGGTCCAGCTCCTGGGACACCCGACAGATGTTTTTC. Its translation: CACDTMGYWGSSSWDTRQMFF.

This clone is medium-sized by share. The CDR3 DNA sequence: TGTGCCTGTGACACCATAGGAGGGGGATACCCCTCCTGGGACACCCGACAGATGTTTTTC. This sequence encodes CACDTIGGGYPSWDTRQMFF. V is TRDV2 and J is TRDJ3; 9 nucleotides align to TRDD3. The CDR3 is 20 amino acids. Per germline, CDR1 GEAIGNYY and CDR2 EKD. After removal of 0 bases from V and 0 bases from J, the junction contained 8 bases not matched to a gene.

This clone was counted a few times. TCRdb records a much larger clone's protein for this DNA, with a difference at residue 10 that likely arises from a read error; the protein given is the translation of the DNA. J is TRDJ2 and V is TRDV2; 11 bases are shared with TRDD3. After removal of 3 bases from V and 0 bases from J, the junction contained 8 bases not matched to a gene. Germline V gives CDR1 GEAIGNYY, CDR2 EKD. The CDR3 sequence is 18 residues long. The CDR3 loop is CACDPLGDTAALTAQLFF. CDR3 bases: TGTGCCTGTGACCCTTTGGGGGATACGGCCGCTTTGACAGCACAACTCTTCTTT.

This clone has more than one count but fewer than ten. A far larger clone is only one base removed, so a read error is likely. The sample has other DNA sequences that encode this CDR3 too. The CDR3 DNA sequence: TGTGCCTGCGACGTACTGGGGGAATCCGATAAACTCATCTTT. Translated: CACDVLGESDKLIF. The chain combines TRDV2 with TRDJ1, with 9 bases that match TRDD3. Germline CDR1 is GEAIGNYY and CDR2 is EKD. The CDR3 is 14 amino acids. With V trimmed by 7 bases and J by 3 bases, 8 bases remained unmatched.

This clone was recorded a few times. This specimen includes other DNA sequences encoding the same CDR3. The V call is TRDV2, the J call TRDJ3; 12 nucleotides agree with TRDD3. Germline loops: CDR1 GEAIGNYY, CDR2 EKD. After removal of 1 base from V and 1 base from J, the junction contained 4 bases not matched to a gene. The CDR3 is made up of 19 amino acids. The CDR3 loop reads CACDTAGGYGSWDTRQMFF. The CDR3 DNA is TGTGCCTGTGACACTGCTGGGGGATACGGTTCCTGGGACACCCGACAGATGTTTTTC.